This TCR beta chain appears in the sequencing data of a study of T cells in Graves' hyperthyroidism and ophthalmopathy. General study points: With a median lead of around 5.9 months before onset, the model predicted ophthalmopathy.

V shed 2 bases and J 3 bases; nucleotides not matched to a gene: 3. This CDR3 comprises 15 residues. Germline values: CDR1 SGHRS, CDR2 YFSETQ. A word on this clonotype: Its antigen remains unidentified.

Regions amplified from RNA transcripts were the TCR beta CDR3 regions. First-round RT-PCR targeting the TCR CDR3 was performed with the HTBI primer set. MiXCR, applied by TCRdb to the multiplex PCR reads, yields one record per CDR3 protein. The repertoire holds about 320,000 distinct CDR3 sequences, with approximately 15% as singletons. The receptor comes from a man under 40 with Graves' hyperthyroidism. Sequences were obtained from blood. This sequence joins TRBV5-1 and TRBJ2-3; 10 bases fit TRBD2. This chain's CDR3 is CASSFSGRSTDTQYF. CDR3 sequence (DNA): TGCGCCAGCAGCTTTAGCGGGAGGTCTACAGATACGCAGTATTTT.